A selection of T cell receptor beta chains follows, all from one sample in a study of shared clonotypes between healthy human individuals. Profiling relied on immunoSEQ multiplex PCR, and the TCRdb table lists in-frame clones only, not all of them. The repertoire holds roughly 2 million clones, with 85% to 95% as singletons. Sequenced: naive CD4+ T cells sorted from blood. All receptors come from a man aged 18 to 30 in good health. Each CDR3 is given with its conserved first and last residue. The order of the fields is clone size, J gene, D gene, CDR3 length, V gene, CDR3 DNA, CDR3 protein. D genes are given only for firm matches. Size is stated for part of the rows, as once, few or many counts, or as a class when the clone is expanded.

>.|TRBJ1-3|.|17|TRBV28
TGTGCCAGCAGTTTAGATCTCGGTAGTGGCTCTGGAAACACCATATATTTT
CASSLDLGSGSGNTIYF
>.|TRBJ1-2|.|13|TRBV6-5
TGTGCCAGCAGCCGGGGGGAGGGGAGAGGCTACACCTTC
CASSRGEGRGYTF
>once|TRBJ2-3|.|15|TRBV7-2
TGTGCCAGCAGCCGATACTCCCGGGGCGCAGATACGCAGTATTTT
CASSRYSRGADTQYF
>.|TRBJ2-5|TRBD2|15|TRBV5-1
TGCGCCAGCAGCCTCCTAGCGGGGGGCGGAGAGACCCAGTACTTC
CASSLLAGGGETQYF
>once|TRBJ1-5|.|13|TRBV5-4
TGTGCCAGCAGCATGGGGTCGGGTCAGCCCCAGCATTTT
CASSMGSGQPQHF
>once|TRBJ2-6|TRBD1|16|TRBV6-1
TGTGCCAGCAGTGATAGGGGGCGTAGTGGGGCCAACGTCCTGACTTTC
CASSDRGRSGANVLTF
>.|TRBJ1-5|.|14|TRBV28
TGTGCCAGCAGCACCTCGGGATTTAATCAGCCCCAGCATTTT
CASSTSGFNQPQHF
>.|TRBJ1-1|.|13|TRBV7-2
TGTGCCAGCAGCCCGCAACAGGGCGCTGAAGCTTTCTTT
CASSPQQGAEAFF
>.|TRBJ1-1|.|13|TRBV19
TGTGCCAGTGGAACAGGCATGAACACTGAAGCTTTCTTT
CASGTGMNTEAFF
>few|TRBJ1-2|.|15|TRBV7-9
TGTGCCAGCAGCGTCCTGACGACAGTCAAGTATGGCTACACCTTC
CASSVLTTVKYGYTF
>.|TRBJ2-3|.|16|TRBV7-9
TGTGCCAGCAGCTTAGCGCTAAGCGGGAGCACAGATACGCAGTATTTT
CASSLALSGSTDTQYF
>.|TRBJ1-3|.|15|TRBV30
TGTGCCTGGAGTTGGGCACGATTCTCTGGAAACACCATATATTTT
CAWSWARFSGNTIYF
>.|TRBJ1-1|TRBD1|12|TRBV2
TGTGCCAGCGGACAGGGTACCACTGAAGCTTTCTTT
CASGQGTTEAFF
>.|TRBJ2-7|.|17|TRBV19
TGTGCCAGTAGTTCGTCCCAATGGGGACAAGCGCCCTACGAGCAGTACTTC
CASSSSQWGQAPYEQYF
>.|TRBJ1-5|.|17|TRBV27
TGTGCCAGCAGTTCAAAGGGGCAGACTTCGGGCAATCAGCCCCAGCATTTT
CASSSKGQTSGNQPQHF
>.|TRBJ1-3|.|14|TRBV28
TGTGCCAGCAGCTCTCCTCCCCCTGGAAACACCATATATTTT
CASSSPPPGNTIYF
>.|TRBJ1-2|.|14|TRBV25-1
TGTGCCAGCAGTGCGCCCCAGGGGCCTGGGGGCTACACCTTC
CASSAPQGPGGYTF
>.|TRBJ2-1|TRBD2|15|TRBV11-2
TGTGCCAGCAGCTCCGGGACTAACTCGGCGAATGAGCAGTTCTTC
CASSSGTNSANEQFF
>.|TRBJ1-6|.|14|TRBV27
TGTGCCAGCAGTTTATCGAAACCAGGGAACACCCTCCACTTT
CASSLSKPGNTLHF
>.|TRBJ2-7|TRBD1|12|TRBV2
TGTGCCAGTCGGGACAGGGGCCACGAGCAGTACTTC
CASRDRGHEQYF
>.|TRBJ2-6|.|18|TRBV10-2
TGCGCCAGCAGTGAGGGTGAGAAGTTGTACTCTGGGGCCAACGTCCTGACTTTC
CASSEGEKLYSGANVLTF
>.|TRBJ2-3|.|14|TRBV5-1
TGCGCCAGCAGCTCAACAACTAGCACAGATACGCAGTATTTT
CASSSTTSTDTQYF